This TCR beta chain was documented in a study of T-cell reconstitution after alpha-beta-depleted transplantation in children. CDR3 length: 15 residues. V was trimmed by 4 bases and J by 6 bases, leaving 21 bases between them. The V gene's germline CDR1 is SQVTM and CDR2 ANQGSEA. Points on this clonotype: Its antigen is not known.

Molecular barcoding with unique molecular identifiers was used for the TCRbeta library. TCRdb ran MiXCR on the PCR reads and lists one entry per CDR3 protein. In the table there are almost 600,000 distinct CDR3 sequences, 25% to 30% of which are singletons. Study outcomes and limitations: Several hundred expanded graft clones reportedly supplied alpha-beta T cells about two months after transplant.

Sample: PBMCs, taken before TCRalphabeta/CD19-depleted stem cell transplant. This sequence originates from a boy younger than two with Wiskott-Aldrich syndrome, due to receive a stem cell transplant. The chain has TRBV29-1 and TRBJ1-1; tentative D call: TRBD1 (6 bases). The CDR3 nucleotides are TGCAGCGTTGGGCCCCCTGACGGGGGCGAGGCTGAAGCTTTCTTT. Translated, it gives CSVGPPDGGEAEAFF.